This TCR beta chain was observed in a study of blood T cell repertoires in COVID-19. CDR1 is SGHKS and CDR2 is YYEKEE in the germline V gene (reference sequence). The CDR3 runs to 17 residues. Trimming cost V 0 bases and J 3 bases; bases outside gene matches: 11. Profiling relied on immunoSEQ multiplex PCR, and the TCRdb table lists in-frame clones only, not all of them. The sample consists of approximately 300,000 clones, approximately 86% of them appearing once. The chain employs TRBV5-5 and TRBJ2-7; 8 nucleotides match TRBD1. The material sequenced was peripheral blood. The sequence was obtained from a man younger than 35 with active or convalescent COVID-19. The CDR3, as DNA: TGTGCCAGCAGCTTGGAAGGCTTCGGGACAGGAAGCTACGAGCAGTACTTC. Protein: CASSLEGFGTGSYEQYF.